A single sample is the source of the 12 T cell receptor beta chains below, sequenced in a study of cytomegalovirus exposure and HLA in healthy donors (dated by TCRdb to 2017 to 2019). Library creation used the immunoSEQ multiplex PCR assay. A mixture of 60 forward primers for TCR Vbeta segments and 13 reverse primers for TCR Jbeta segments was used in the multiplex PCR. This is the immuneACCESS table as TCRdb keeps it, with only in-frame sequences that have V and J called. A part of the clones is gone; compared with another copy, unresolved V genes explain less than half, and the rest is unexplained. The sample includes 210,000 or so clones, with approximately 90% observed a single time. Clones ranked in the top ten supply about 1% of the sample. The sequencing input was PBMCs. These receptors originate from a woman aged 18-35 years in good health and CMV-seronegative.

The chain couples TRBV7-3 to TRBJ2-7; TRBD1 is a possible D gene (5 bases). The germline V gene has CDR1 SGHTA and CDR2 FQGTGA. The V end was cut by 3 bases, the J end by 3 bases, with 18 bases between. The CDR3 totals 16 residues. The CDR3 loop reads CASSFHATDLIYEQYF. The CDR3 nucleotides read TGTGCCAGCAGCTTCCATGCGACAGATCTTATCTACGAGCAGTACTTC.

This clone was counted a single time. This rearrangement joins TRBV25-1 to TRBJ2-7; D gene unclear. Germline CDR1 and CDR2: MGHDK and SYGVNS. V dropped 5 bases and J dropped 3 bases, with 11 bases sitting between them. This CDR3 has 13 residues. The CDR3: CASSPGSGYEQYF. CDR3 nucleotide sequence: TGTGCCAGCAGTCCTGGGTCGGGCTACGAGCAGTACTTC.

CDR3 sequence: CASSARYRVGSNQPQHF. CDR3 sequence (DNA): TGTGCCAGCAGTGCACGTTACAGGGTGGGAAGCAATCAGCCCCAGCATTTT. The chain is built from TRBV6-1 and TRBJ1-5; tentative D call: TRBD1 (6 bases). Looked up from germline, CDR1 is MNHNS and CDR2 is SASEGT. The CDR3 is 17 amino acids. With 4 bases removed from V and 1 base from J, the gap between germline ends came to 17 bases.

CDR3 in DNA: TGTGCCAGCAGCTTGGGGGGTCAGCAGTACTTC. Protein sequence: CASSLGGQQYF. The V call is TRBV7-9, the J call TRBJ2-7, with D perhaps matching TRBD2 (6 bases). CDR1 and CDR2 (germline): SEHNR, FQNEAQ (reference sequence). V was shortened by 3 bases and J by 8 bases, with 8 bases between the two germline ends. CDR3 length: 11 residues.

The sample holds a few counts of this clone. CDR3 sequence (DNA): TGTGCCAGCAGCTGGGACCGGGACAGGTCTGGCTACACCTTC. This translates into CASSWDRDRSGYTF. The chain carries TRBV28 and TRBJ1-2; the match to TRBD1 covers 8 bases. V lost 6 bases and J lost 7; bases outside the gene matches: 10. The CDR3 length is 14 residues. CDR1 MDHEN and CDR2 SYDVKM come from the germline V gene.

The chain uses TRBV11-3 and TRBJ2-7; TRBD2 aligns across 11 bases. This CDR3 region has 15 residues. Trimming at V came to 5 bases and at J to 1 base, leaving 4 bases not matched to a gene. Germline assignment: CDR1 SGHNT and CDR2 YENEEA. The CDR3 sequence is CASSVPSGRSYEQYF. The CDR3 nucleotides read TGTGCCAGCAGCGTGCCTAGCGGGAGGTCCTACGAGCAGTACTTC.

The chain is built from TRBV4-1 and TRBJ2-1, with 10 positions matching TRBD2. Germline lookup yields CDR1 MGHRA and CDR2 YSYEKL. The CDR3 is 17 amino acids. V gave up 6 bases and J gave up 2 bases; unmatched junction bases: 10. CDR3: CASRLAGGPSPYNEQFF. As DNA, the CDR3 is TGCGCCAGCAGATTAGCGGGGGGACCCTCACCCTACAATGAGCAGTTCTTC.

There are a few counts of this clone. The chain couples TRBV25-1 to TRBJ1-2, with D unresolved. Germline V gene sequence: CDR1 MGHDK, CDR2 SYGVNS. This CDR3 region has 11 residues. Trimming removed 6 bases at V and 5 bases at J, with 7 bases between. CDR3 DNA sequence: TGTGCCAGCAGCCACGGGTATGGCTACACCTTC. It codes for CASSHGYGYTF.

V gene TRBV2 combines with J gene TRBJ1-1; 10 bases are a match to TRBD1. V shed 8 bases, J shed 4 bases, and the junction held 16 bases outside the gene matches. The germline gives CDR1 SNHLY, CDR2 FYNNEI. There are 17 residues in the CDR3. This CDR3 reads CASLKLPGQGSSTEAFF. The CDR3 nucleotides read TGTGCCAGCCTGAAGCTGCCGGGACAGGGGTCCTCCACTGAAGCTTTCTTT.

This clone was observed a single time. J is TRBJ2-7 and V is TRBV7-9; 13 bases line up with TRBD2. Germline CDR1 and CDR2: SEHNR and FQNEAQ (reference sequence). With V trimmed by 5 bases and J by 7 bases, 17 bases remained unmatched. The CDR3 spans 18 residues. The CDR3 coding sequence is TGTGCCAGCAGCCCCGGGACTAGCGGGATATTCAACGGAGATGAGCAGTACTTC. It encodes CASSPGTSGIFNGDEQYF.

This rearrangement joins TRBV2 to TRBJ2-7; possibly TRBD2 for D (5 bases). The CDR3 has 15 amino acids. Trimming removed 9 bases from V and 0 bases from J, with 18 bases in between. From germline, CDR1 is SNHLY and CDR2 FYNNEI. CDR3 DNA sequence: TGTGCCAGTCGGGCGAGAGGGCCGAGCTCCTACGAGCAGTACTTC. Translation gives CASRARGPSSYEQYF.

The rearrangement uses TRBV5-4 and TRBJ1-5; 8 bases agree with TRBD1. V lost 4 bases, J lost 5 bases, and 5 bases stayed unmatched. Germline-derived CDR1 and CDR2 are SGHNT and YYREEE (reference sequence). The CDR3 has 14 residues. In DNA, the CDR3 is TGTGCCAGCAGCCCAGGACAGGGTGATCAGCCCCAGCATTTT. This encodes CASSPGQGDQPQHF.